This T cell receptor beta chain was found in a study of shared clonotypes between healthy human individuals (dated by TCRdb to 2020 to 2022). As for the study more broadly: The cohort comprised a couple of women and a few men aged 18 to 49 years. Per donor, three plates each were used for CD4 naive and CD4 memory, two for CD8 naive, and one for CD8 memory. To estimate repertoire size and how much clonotype sharing occurs between individuals, the study deeply sequenced the blood TCR repertoires of roughly 5 healthy adults. Between about 0.94 and 8.9 billion PBMCs per donor were obtained by leukapheresis. Different laboratories and diverse techniques were used to prepare libraries and sequence TCR repertoires, to increase sequencing depth and limit assay-specific biases. Beyond this particular receptor, the publication reports: Pairwise subsampling indicated that sequencing depth was expected to affect the degree of clonotype sharing among donors. Because the study included only a small number of donors, the genetic and exposure-history diversity represented was limited. Sampling was limited to blood, and TCR repertoires in tissue likely differ from TCR repertoires in blood. Sharing across several donors was observed for around 5% of naive CD4, 3% to 4% of naive CD8, 2.3% of memory CD4, and around 0.4% of memory CD8 clonotypes. Even with the large sequencing depth, rarefaction of the sorted-subset datasets indicated that sequencing was incomplete. Clonotypes shared by all four sorted-subset donors showed higher generation probabilities than non-shared clonotypes. Larger estimated clonotype richness was generally found for naive subsets than for memory subsets.

The table lists this clone with a count of one. Its antigen remains unidentified. Base qualities were left out, and no much larger clone turns up one base away. The donors were healthy, HIV-negative adults with no recently reported acute infections or vaccinations. All donors were Caucasian adults living in Nashville, Tennessee, USA. Magnetic negative selection was used to enrich CD4+ T cells, after which naive cells were positively selected on CD45RA and the negative fraction became the memory subset. Blood was collected by leukapheresis, and PBMCs were isolated by Ficoll-Histopaque density gradient centrifugation and then cryopreserved in liquid nitrogen vapor phase. Purity and quantity of every magnetically sorted T cell population were checked by analytical flow cytometry. Genomic DNA was isolated from each sorted fraction and quantified by UV absorbance on a Nanodrop 2000c. The V end gives up 2 bases and the J end 3 bases, leaving 2 bases in the junction not matched to a gene. The CDR1 and CDR2 encoded by the germline V gene are MGHDK and SYGVNS. Its CDR3 holds 15 amino acids, cysteine through phenylalanine. CDR3 DNA only is kept here, 45 bases in frame from base 1.

Using the deep immunoSEQ assay, TCR CDR3 regions were amplified from genomic DNA by multiplex PCR. For each cell subset, the extracted genomic DNA was distributed evenly across all wells of several immunoSEQ 96-well plates, and each plate served as one replicate. For sorted subsets, around 0.2 ug genomic DNA, equal to about 30,000 T cell genomes, was loaded into each replicate PCR. Purified libraries were measured with a Qubit 3.0 fluorometer, size-checked on a Bioanalyzer 2100, and measured again with the KAPA Library Quantification kit. Every immunoSEQ 96-well plate was sequenced on a separate single-read 150-cycle Illumina NextSeq 550 flow cell. From the authors' description of their analysis: Because the immunoSEQ output held only junctional sequences and lacked quality scores, the filtering could not match the filtering applied to full-length reads. To assign V/J genes and CDR3, sequences were annotated using PyIR, a Python wrapper for IgBLAST v1.9, with IMGT germline references. Any read was removed if the V/J assignment was weak (E-value above 1e-6), the CDR3 was missing, or the read contained stop codons, out-of-frame junctions, or ambiguous translated residues. A V3J clonotype was defined by an identical inferred V gene, J gene, and CDR3 amino acid sequence. Percentage overlap between repertoires was computed as shared unique clonotypes divided by the size of the smaller repertoire. Repertoire richness was assessed with RTK rarefaction, the Chao1 estimator, and Recon v2.1 estimates of unobserved clonotypes. OLGA was used to compute generation probabilities for all TCRbeta clonotypes that the gDNA method yielded from four donors. Sourced from immuneACCESS, this table was stored by TCRdb with only in-frame sequences that have V and J called. A share of the clones is absent; for the studies checked, an unresolved V gene accounts for under half, and the remainder has no known explanation. V and J calls and clone size are as listed in that table; D and trimming were resolved from the DNA. A total of about 710,000 clones appear in this sample, roughly 72% of them only once. About 1.8% of the sample comes from the top ten.

Sequenced input: memory CD4+ T cells sorted from blood. The cell subset or site label, read with the paper, signifies: CD45RA-negative fraction. The sequence was obtained from a woman aged 25 to 45 in good health. The rearranged segments are TRBV25-1 and TRBJ1-5; 9 bases in the junction line up with TRBD1. The nucleotide sequence is TGTGCCAGCAGTGAAGGGACAGGGAACAATCAGCCCCAGCATTTT. This sequence encodes CASSEGTGNNQPQHF.